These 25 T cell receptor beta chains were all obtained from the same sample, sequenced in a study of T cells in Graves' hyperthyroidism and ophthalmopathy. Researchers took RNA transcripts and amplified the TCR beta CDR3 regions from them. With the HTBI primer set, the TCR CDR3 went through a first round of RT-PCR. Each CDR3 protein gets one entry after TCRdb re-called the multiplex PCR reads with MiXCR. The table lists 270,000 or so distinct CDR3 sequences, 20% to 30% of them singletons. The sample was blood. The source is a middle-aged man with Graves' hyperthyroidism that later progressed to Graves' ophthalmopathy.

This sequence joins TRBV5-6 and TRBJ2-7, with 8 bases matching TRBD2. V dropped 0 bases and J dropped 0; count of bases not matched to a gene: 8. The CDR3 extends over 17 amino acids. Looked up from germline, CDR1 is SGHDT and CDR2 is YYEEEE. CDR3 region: CASSLAGGGRTSYEQYF. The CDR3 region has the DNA TGTGCCAGCAGCTTGGCCGGGGGCGGGAGGACCTCCTACGAGCAGTACTTC.

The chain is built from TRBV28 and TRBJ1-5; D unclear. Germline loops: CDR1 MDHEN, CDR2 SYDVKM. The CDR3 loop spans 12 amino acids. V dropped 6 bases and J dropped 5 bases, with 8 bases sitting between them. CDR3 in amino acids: CASRMTDQPQHF. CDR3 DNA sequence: TGTGCCAGCAGGATGACTGATCAGCCCCAGCATTTT.

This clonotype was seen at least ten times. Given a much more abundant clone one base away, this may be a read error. The CDR3 DNA sequence: TGTGCCAGCAGCCTGACAGATGCCCAAGAGACCCGGTACTTC. Translated: CASSLTDAQETRYF. The genes are TRBV6-1 and TRBJ2-5; possible D gene TRBD1, 5 bases. Germline V gene lookup returns CDR1 MNHNS and CDR2 SASEGT. The CDR3 runs 14 residues.

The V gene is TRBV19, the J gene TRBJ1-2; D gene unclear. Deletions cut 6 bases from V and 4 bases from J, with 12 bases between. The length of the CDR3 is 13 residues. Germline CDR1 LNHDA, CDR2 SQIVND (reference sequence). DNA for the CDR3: TGTGCCAGTAGGGCCAACGGAGCCTATGGCTACACCTTC. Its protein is CASRANGAYGYTF.

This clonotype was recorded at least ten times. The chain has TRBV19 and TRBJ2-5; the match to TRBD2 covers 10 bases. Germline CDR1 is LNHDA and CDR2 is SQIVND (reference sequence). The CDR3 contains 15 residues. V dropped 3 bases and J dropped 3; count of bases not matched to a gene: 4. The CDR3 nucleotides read TGTGCCAGTAGTATGGGACTAGCGAAAGAAGAGACCCAGTACTTC. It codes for CASSMGLAKEETQYF.

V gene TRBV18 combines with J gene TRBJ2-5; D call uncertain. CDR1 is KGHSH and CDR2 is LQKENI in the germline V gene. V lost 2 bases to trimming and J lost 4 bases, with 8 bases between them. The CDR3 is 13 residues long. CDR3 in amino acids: CASSPAPGETQYF. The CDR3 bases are TGTGCCAGCTCACCAGCCCCCGGAGAGACCCAGTACTTC.

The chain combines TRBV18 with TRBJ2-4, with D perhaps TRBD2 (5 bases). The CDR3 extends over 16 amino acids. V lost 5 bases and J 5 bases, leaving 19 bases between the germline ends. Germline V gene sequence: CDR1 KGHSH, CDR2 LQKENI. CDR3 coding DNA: TGTGCCAGCTCATCGCTAGCCCCCGGGAATCAAAACATTCAGTACTTC. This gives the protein CASSSLAPGNQNIQYF.

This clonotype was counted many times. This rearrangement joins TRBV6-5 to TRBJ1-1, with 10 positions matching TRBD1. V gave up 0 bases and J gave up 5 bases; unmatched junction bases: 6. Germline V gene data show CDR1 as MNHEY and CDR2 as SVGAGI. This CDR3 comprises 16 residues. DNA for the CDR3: TGTGCCAGCAGTTACTCCCCGGGACAGGGGCATACTGAAGCTTTCTTT. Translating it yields CASSYSPGQGHTEAFF.

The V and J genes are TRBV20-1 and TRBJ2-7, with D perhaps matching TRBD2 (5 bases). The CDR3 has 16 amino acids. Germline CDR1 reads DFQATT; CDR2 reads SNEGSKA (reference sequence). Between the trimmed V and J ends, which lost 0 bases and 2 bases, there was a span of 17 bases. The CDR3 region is CSARDLVRGAAYEQYF. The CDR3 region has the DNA TGCAGTGCTAGAGATCTCGTCCGGGGAGCGGCCTACGAGCAGTACTTC.

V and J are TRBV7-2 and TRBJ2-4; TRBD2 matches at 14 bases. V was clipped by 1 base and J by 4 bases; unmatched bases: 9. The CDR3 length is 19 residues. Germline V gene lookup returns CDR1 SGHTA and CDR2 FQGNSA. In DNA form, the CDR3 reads TGTGCCAGCAGCTTAGTCGCGGGACTAGCGGGGGAGCTAAAAAACATTCAGTACTTC. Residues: CASSLVAGLAGELKNIQYF.

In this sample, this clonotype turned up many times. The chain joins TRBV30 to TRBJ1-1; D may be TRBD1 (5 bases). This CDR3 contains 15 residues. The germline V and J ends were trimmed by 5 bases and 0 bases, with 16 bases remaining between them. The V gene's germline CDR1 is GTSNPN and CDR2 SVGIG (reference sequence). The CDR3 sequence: CAWGSSGDLNTEAFF. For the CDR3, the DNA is TGTGCCTGGGGATCGTCGGGGGATCTGAACACTGAAGCTTTCTTT.

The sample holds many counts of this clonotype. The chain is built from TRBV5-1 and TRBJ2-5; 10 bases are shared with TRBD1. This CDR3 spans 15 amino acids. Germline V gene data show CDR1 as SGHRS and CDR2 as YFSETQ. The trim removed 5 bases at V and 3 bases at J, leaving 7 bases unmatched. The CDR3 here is CASRSTGGEEETQYF. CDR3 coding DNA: TGCGCCAGCAGATCGACAGGGGGCGAGGAAGAGACCCAGTACTTC.

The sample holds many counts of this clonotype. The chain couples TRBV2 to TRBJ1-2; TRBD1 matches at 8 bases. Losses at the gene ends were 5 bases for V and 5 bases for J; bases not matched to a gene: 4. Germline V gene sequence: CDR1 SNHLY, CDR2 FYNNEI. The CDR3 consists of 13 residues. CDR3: CASSSGQAYGYTF. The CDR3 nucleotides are TGTGCCAGCAGTTCGGGACAGGCGTATGGCTACACCTTC.

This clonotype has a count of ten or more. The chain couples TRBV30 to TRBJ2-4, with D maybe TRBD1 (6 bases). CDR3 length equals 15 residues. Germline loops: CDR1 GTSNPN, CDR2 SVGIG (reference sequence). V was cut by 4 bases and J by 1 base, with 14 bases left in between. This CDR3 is CAWTQTGGAKNIQYF. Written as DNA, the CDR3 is TGTGCCTGGACTCAGACAGGAGGCGCCAAAAACATTCAGTACTTC.

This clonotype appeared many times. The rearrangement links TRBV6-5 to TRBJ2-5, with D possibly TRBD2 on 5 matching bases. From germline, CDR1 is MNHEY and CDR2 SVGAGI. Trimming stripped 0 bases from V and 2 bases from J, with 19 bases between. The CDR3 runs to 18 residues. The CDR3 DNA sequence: TGTGCCAGCAGTTACTCGACTACCCGCTTGGCGAGTCAAGAGACCCAGTACTTC. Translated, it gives CASSYSTTRLASQETQYF.

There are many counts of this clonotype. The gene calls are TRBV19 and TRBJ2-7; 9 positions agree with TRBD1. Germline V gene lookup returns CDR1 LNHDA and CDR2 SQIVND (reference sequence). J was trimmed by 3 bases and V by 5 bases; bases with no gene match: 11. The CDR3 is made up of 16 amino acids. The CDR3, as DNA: TGTGCCAGTAGTGGATGGACAGGGGACGAATACTACGAGCAGTACTTC. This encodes CASSGWTGDEYYEQYF.

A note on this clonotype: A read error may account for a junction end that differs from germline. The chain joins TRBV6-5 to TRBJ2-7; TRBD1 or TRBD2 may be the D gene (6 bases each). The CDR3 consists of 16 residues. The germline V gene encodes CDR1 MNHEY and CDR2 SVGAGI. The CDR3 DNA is TGCGCCAGCAGTTCAGGGGACCTGGAGGGGATGGACGAGCAGTACTTC. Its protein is CASSSGDLEGMDEQYF.

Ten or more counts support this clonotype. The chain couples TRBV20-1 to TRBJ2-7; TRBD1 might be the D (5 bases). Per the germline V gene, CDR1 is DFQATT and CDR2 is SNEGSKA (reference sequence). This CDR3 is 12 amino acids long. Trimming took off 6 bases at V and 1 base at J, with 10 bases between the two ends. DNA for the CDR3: TGCAGTGCCCCAGCAGGGTCCTACGAGCAGTACTTC. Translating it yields CSAPAGSYEQYF.

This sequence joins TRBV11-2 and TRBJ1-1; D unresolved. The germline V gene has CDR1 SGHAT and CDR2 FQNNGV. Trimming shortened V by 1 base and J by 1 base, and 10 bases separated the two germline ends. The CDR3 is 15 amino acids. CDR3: CASSLGVTENTEAFF. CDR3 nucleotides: TGTGCCAGCAGCTTAGGCGTGACGGAGAACACTGAAGCTTTCTTT.

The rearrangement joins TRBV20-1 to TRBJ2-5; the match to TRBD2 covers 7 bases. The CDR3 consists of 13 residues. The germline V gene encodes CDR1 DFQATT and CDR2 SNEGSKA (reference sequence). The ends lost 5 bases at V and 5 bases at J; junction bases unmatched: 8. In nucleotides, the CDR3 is TGCAGTGCTGGGGCGGCGGGAGAGGAGACCCAGTACTTC. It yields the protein CSAGAAGEETQYF.

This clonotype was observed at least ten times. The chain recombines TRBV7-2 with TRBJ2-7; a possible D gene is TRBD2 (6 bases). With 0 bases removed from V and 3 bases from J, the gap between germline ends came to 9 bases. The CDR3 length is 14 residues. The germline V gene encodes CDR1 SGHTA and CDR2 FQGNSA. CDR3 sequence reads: CASSLASGYYEQYF. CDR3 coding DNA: TGTGCCAGCAGCTTAGCTAGCGGCTACTACGAGCAGTACTTC.

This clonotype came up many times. DNA for the CDR3: TGTGCCAGCAGGAAAACTAGCGGGACCTCCTACGAGCAGTACTTC. This sequence encodes CASRKTSGTSYEQYF. V usage is TRBV27 and J usage is TRBJ2-7, with 10 bases lining up with TRBD2. The CDR3 covers 15 residues. In germline, CDR1 is MNHEY, CDR2 SMNVEV (reference sequence). V dropped 6 bases and J dropped 0; count of bases not matched to a gene: 5.

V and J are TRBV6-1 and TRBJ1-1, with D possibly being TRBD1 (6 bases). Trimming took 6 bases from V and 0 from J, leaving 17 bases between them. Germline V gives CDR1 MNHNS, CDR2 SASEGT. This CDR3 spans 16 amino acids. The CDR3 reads CASSRTVDMMNTEAFF. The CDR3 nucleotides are TGTGCCAGCAGCCGGACAGTTGATATGATGAACACTGAAGCTTTCTTT.

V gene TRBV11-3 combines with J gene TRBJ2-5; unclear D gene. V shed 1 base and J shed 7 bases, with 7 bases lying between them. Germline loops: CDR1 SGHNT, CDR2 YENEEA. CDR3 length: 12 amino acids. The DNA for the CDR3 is TGTGCCAGCAGCTTAGGGTTAGGGACCCAGTACTTC. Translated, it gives CASSLGLGTQYF.

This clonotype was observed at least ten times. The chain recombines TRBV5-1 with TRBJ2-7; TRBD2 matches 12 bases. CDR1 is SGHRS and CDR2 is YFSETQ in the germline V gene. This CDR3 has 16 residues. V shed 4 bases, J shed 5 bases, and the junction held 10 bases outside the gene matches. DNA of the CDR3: TGCGCCAGCAGCCCCTACGGGACTAGCGGGTTTAACGAGCAGTACTTC. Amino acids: CASSPYGTSGFNEQYF.